This T cell receptor (beta chain) originates from a study of radiotherapy plus CTLA-4 blockade in lung cancer. Overall study context: Disease control was achieved by approximately 32% of patients, and objective responses by less than 20%. Points from the study as a whole: Reported findings show early blood T cell clone dynamics, with interferon-beta, best predicted response. Among blood TCR repertoires after radiotherapy plus ipilimumab, tumor-derived clones expanded.

Alongside CTLA-4 blockade with ipilimumab, patients with chemo-refractory metastatic non-small-cell lung cancer received focal radiation. TCRdb's table, derived via immunoSEQ multiplex PCR, lists solely in-frame clones and lacks some. The sample lists approximately 39,000 clones; around 77% were seen once. With regard to this clone: The antigen is unknown.

This receptor was taken from a human donor with non-small cell lung cancer who had stable disease on radiotherapy plus ipilimumab. The sequencing here drew on peripheral blood, taken from a patient treated with radiotherapy plus ipilimumab.

The CDR3 nucleotides read TGTGCCAGCAGCGTAGAGAGCTCCTATAATTCACCCCTCCACTTT. As protein: CASSVESSYNSPLHF. The chain is built from TRBV9 and TRBJ1-6; D not certain. Germline CDR1 is SGDLS and CDR2 is YYNGEE. This CDR3 has 15 amino acids. The ends were cut back, 0 bases at V and 0 bases at J, with 4 bases in the middle.